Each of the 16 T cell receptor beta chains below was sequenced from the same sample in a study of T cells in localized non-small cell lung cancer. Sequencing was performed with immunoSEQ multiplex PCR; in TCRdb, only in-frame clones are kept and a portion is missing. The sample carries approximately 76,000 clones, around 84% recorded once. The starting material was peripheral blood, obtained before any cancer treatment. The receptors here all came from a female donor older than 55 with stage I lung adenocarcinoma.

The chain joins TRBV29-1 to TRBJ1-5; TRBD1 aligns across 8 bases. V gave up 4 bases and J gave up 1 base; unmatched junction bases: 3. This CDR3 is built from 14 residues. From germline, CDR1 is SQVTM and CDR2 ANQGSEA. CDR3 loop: CSVVTGVSNQPQHF. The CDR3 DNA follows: TGCAGCGTTGTGACAGGGGTAAGCAATCAGCCCCAGCATTTT.

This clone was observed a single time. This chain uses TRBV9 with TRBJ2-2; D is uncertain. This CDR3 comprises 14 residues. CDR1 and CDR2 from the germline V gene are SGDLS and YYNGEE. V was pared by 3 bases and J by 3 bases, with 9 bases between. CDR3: CASSGPDHTGELFF. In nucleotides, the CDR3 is TGTGCCAGCAGCGGGCCAGACCACACCGGGGAGCTGTTTTTT.

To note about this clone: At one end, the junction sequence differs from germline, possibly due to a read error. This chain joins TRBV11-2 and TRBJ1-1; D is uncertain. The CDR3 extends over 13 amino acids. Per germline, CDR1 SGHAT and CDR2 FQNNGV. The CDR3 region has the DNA TGTGCCAGCAGCTTAGGTGGCGGACCTGAGGCTTTCTTT. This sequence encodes CASSLGGGPEAFF.

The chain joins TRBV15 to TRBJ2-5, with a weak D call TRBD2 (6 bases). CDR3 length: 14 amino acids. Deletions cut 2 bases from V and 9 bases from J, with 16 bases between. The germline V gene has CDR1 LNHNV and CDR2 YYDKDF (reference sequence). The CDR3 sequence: CATSRPPGGEAQYF. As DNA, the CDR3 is TGTGCCACCAGCAGACCCCCTGGCGGGGAGGCCCAGTACTTC.

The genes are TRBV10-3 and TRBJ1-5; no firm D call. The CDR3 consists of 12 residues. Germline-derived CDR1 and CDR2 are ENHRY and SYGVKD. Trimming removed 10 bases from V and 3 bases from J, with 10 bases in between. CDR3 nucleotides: TGTGCCACCGGGGAGGACAATCAGCCCCAGCATTTT. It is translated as CATGEDNQPQHF.

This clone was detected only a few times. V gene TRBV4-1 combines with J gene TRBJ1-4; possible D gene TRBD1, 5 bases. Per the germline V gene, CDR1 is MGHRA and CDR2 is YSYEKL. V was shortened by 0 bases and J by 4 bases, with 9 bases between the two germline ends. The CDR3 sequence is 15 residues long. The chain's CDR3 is CASSQDGGVNEKLFF. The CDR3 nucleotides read TGCGCCAGCAGCCAAGATGGGGGTGTTAATGAAAAACTGTTTTTT.

As DNA, the CDR3 is TGTGCCTGGAGGGGGGCCCGGGCGGGACAAGAGACCCAGTACTTC. Translated: CAWRGARAGQETQYF. V usage is TRBV30 and J usage is TRBJ2-5; D assignment may be TRBD1 or TRBD2 (6 bases each). The V end was cut by 3 bases, the J end by 2 bases, with 16 bases between. This CDR3 has 15 residues. Per the germline V gene, CDR1 is GTSNPN and CDR2 is SVGIG (reference sequence).

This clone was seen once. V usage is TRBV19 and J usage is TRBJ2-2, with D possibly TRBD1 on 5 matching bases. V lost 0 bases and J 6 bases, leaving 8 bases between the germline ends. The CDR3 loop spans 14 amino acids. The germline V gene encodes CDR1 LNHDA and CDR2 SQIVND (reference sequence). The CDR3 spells CASSIDAGPGELFF. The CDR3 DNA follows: TGTGCCAGTAGTATAGATGCAGGGCCCGGGGAGCTGTTTTTT.

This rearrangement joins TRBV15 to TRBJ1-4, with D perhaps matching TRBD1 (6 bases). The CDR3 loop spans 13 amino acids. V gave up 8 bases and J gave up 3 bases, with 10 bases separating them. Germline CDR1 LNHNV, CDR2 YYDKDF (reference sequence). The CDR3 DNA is TGTGCCACCTCTTGGACAGCTAATGAAAAACTGTTTTTT. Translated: CATSWTANEKLFF.

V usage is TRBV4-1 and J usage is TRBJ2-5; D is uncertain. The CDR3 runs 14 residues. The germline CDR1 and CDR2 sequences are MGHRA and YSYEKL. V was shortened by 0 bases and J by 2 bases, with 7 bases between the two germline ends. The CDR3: CASSQDSSQETQYF. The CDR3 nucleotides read TGCGCCAGCAGCCAAGACAGTTCACAAGAGACCCAGTACTTC.

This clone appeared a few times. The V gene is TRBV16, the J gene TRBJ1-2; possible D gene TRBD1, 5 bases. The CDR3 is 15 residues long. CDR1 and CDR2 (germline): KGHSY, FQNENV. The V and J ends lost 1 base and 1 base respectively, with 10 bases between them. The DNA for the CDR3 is TGTGCCAGCAGCCAATTCGGAGGGGATAACTATGGCTACACCTTC. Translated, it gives CASSQFGGDNYGYTF.

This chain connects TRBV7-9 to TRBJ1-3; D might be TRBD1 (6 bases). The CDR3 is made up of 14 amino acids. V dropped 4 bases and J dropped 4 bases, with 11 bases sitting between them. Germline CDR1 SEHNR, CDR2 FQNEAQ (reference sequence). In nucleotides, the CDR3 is TGTGCCAGCAGCTATACAGGGCGCGGAAACACCATATATTTT. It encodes CASSYTGRGNTIYF.

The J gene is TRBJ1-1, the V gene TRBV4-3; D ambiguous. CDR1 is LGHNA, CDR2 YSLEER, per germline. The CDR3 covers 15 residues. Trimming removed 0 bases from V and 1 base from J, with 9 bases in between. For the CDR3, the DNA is TGCGCCAGCAGCCAAGATGGAATGGGGAACACTGAAGCTTTCTTT. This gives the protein CASSQDGMGNTEAFF.

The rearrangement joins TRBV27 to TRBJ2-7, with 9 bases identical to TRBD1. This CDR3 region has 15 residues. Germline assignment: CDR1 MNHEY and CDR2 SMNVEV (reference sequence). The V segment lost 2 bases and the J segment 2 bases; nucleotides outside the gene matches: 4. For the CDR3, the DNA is TGTGCCAGCAGTTTAGTGGGACAGGGCACCTACGAGCAGTACTTC. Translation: CASSLVGQGTYEQYF.

Here the CDR3 reads CASSSTQLNTEAFF. CDR3 DNA: TGCGCCAGCAGCTCCACACAGCTGAACACTGAAGCTTTCTTT. The chain joins TRBV5-1 to TRBJ1-1; D is unclear. Germline loops: CDR1 SGHRS, CDR2 YFSETQ. This CDR3 contains 14 residues. V lost 3 bases and J lost 0, with 9 bases in between.

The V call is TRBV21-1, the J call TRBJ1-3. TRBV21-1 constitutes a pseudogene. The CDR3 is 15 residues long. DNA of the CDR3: TGTGCCAGCAGCAAGTTCGCCCTTGGTGGAAACACCATATATTTT. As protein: CASSKFALGGNTIYF.